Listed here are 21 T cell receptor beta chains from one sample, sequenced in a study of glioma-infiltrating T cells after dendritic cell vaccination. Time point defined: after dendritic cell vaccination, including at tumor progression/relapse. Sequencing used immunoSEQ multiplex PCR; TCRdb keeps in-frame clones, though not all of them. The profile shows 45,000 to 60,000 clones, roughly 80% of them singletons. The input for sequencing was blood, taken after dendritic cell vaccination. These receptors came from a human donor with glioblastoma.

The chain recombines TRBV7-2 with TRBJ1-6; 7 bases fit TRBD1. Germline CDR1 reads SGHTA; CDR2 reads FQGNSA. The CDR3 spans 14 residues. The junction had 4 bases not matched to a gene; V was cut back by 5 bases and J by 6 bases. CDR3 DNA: TGTGCCAGCAGCGTGACAGGGCTTAATTCACCCCTCCACTTT. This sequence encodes CASSVTGLNSPLHF.

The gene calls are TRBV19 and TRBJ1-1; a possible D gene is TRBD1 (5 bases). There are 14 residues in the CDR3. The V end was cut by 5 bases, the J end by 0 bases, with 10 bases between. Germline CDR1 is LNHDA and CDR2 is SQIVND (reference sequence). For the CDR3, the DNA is TGTGCCAGTAGTCCAGACAGCCTGAACACTGAAGCTTTCTTT. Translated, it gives CASSPDSLNTEAFF.

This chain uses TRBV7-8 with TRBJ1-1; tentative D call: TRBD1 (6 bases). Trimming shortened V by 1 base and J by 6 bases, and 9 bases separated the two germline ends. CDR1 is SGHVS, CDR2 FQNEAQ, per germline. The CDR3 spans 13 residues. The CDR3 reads CASSLGQVAEAFF. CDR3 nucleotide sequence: TGTGCCAGCAGCTTAGGACAGGTGGCTGAAGCTTTCTTT.

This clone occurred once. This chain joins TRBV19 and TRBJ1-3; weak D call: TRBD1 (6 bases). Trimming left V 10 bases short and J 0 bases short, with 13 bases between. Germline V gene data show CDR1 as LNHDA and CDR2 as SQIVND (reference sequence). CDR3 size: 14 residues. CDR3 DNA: TGTGCCACGACTTCAGGGGACTCTGGAAACACCATATATTTT. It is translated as CATTSGDSGNTIYF. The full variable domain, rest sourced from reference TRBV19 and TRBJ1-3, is DGGITQSPKYLFRKEGQNVTLSCEQNLNHDAMYWYRQDPGQGLRLIYYSQIVNDFQKGDIAEGYSVSREKKESFPLTVTSAQKNPTAFYLCATTSGDSGNTIYFGEGSWLTVV.

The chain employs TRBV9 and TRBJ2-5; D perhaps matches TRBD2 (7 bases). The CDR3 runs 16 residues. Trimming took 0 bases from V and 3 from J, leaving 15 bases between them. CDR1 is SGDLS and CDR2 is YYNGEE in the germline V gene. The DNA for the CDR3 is TGTGCCAGCAGCGTAGCTCTGGGGGGGCGAGAAGAGACCCAGTACTTC. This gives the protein CASSVALGGREETQYF.

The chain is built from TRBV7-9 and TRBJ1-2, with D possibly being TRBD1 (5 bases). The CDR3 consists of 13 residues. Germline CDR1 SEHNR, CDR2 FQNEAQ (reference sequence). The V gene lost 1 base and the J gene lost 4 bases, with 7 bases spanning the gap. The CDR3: CASSLVGGYGYTF. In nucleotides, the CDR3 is TGTGCCAGCAGCTTAGTGGGGGGCTATGGCTACACCTTC.

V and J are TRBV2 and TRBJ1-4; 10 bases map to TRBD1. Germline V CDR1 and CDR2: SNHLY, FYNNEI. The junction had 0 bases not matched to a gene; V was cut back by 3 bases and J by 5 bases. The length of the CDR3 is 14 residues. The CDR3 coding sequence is TGTGCCAGCAGTGAGGGACAGGGGAATGAAAAACTGTTTTTT. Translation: CASSEGQGNEKLFF.

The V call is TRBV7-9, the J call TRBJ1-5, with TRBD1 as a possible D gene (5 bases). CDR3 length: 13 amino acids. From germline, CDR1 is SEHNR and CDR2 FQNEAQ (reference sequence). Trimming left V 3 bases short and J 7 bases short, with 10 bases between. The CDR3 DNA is TGTGCCAGCAGCTTTGGAGGGGACCAGCCCCAGCATTTT. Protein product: CASSFGGDQPQHF. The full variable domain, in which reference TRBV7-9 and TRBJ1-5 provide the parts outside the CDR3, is DTGVSQNPRHKITKRGQNVTFRCDPISEHNRLYWYRQTLGQGPEFLTYFQNEAQLEKSRLLSDRFSAERPKGSFSTLEIQRTEQGDSAMYLCASSFGGDQPQHFGDGTRLSIL.

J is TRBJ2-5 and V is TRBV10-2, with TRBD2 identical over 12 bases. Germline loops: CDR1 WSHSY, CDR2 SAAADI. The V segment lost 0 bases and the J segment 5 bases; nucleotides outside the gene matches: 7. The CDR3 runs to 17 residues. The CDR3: CASSESASGGALETQYF. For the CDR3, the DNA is TGCGCCAGCAGTGAGTCAGCTAGCGGGGGGGCCCTTGAGACCCAGTACTTC.

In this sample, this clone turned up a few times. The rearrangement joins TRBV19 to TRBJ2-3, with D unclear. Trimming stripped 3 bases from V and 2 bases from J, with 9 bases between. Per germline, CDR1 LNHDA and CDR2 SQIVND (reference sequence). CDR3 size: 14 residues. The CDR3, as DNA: TGTGCCAGTAGTATTATGGCTGACACAGATACGCAGTATTTT. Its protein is CASSIMADTDTQYF.

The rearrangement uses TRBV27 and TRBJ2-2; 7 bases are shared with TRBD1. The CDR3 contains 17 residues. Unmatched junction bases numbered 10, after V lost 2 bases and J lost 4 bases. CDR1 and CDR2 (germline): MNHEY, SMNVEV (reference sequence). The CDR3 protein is CASSLEPGQSRTGELFF. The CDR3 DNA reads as TGTGCCAGCAGTTTAGAGCCGGGACAGAGTCGCACCGGGGAGCTGTTTTTT.

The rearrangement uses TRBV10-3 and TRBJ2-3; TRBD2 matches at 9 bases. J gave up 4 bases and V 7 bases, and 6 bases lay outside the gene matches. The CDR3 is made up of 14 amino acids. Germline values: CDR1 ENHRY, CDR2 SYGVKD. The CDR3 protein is CAIKAGGGPDTQYF. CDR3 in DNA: TGTGCCATCAAGGCGGGGGGGGGCCCAGATACGCAGTATTTT.

As DNA, the CDR3 is TGTGCCAGCTCACCGAACAACCAAGAGACCCAGTACTTC. Translated: CASSPNNQETQYF. The chain has TRBV18 and TRBJ2-5; no clear D gene. The V gene lost 3 bases and the J gene lost 0 bases, with 5 bases spanning the gap. The CDR3 consists of 13 residues. CDR1 KGHSH and CDR2 LQKENI come from the germline V gene.

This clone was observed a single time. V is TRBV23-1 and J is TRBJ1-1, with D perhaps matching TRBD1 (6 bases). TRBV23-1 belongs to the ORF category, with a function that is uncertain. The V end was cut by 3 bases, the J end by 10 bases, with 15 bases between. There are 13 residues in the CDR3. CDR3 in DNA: TGCGCCAGCAGTCACCATTACAGGGTTGGAGCTTTCTTT. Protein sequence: CASSHHYRVGAFF.

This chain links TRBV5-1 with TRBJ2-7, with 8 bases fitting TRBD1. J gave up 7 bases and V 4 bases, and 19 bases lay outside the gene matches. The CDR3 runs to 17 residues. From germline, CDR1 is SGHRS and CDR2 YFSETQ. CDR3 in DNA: TGCGCCAGCAGCAAGGGACAGGCGCTGGGCTTGGTTTTGGAGCAGTACTTC. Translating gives CASSKGQALGLVLEQYF.

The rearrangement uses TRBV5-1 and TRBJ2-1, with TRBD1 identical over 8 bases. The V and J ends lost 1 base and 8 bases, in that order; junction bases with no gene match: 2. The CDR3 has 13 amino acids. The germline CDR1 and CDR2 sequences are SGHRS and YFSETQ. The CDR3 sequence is CASSLIQGDEQFF. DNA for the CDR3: TGCGCCAGCAGCTTGATACAGGGGGATGAGCAGTTCTTC.

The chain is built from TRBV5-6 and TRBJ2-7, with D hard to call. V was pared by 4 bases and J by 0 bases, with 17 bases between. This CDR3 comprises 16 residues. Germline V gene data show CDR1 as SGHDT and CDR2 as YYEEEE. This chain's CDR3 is CASSNHLGRLSYEQYF. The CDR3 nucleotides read TGTGCCAGCAGCAACCATCTGGGCAGGCTCTCCTACGAGCAGTACTTC.

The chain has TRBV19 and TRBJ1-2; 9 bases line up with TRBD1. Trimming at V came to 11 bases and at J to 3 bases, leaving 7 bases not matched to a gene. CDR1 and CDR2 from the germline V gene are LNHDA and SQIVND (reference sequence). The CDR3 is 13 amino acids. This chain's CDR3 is CASEDRGDYGYTF. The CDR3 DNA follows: TGTGCCTCTGAGGACAGGGGCGACTATGGCTACACCTTC. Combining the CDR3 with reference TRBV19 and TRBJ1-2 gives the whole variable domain DGGITQSPKYLFRKEGQNVTLSCEQNLNHDAMYWYRQDPGQGLRLIYYSQIVNDFQKGDIAEGYSVSREKKESFPLTVTSAQKNPTAFYLCASEDRGDYGYTFGSGTRLTVV.

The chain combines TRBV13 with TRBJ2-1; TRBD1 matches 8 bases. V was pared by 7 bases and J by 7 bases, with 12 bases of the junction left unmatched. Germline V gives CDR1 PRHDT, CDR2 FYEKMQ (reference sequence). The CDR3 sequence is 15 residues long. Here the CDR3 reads CASTTSRGQGNEQFF. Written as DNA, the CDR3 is TGTGCCAGCACTACTTCCAGGGGGCAGGGGAATGAGCAGTTCTTC.

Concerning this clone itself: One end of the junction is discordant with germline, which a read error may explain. The CDR3 reads CASSLGQGVTGELFF. CDR3 nucleotide sequence: TGTGCTAGCAGCTTAGGCCAGGGGGTCACCGGGGAGCTGTTTTTT. This rearrangement joins TRBV7-7 to TRBJ2-2, with 7 bases lining up with TRBD1. The germline gives CDR1 SSHAT, CDR2 FNYEAQ (reference sequence). The length of the CDR3 is 15 residues.

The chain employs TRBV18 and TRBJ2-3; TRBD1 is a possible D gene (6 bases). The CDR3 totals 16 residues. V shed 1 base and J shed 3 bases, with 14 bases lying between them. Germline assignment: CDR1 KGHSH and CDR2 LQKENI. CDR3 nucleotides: TGTGCCAGCTCACCACGGGCGGCAGGGGCTACAGATACGCAGTATTTT. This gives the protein CASSPRAAGATDTQYF.